This TCR beta chain was profiled in a study of T cell repertoires in cytomegalovirus infection. Study at large: Public TCR beta signature analysis indicated the presence of both CMV infection and matching HLA type. Findings and caveats of the study: HLA-C-restricted TCR beta clonotypes specific for CMV led the ex vivo response. Cumulative public TCR beta family frequency identified CMV carriers with the relevant HLA.

From the reads, TCRdb called clonotypes with MiXCR, one entry per CDR3 protein. This table has 300,000 to 400,000 distinct CDR3 sequences, 8% to 9.5% appearing once. This clonotype occurred a few times. Its matching antigen is unknown. Because the CDR3's place on the DNA is in doubt, the DNA is left out and the CDR3 is given as listed by TCRdb. With termini counted, the CDR3 has 19 amino acids. Germline V gene lookup returns CDR1 KGHSH and CDR2 LQKENI. The source is a human donor in good health (CMV status not recorded). Some clones in this sample may be carry-over from other donors' samples. The rearrangement uses TRBV18 and TRBJ2-1; TRBD1, the D gene given by the table, was not confirmed from the DNA. Sequencing used PBMCs. This CDR3 is CASSPTSGRARGLVNEQFF.